This T cell receptor beta chain was profiled in a study of T-cell reconstitution after alpha-beta-depleted transplantation in children. Study outcomes and limitations: For some patients, TCRbeta diversity was high at day 60 because of recipient T cells and thymic progenitors that survived. Several hundred expanded graft clones reportedly gave rise to the alpha-beta T cells present about two months after transplant. Newly produced T cells mostly accounted for T-cell counts and diversity one year post-transplant.

Using unique molecular identifiers, the investigators prepared the TCRbeta library. TCRdb analysed the PCR reads with MiXCR anew, one entry per CDR3 protein. Of 700,000 to 950,000 distinct CDR3 sequences in the sample, around 17% were seen once. Remarks on this clonotype: Its antigen is not identified.

The clonotype was recovered from a male patient younger than 18 who had a stem cell transplant for acute lymphoblastic leukemia, so the T cells may come from the graft donor. Material: PBMCs, mostly from graft donor cells, obtained 360 days after TCRalphabeta/CD19-depleted stem cell transplant.

CDR3 region: CSAKDQGSTDTQYF. The CDR3 nucleotides read TGCAGTGCCAAGGACCAAGGAAGCACAGATACGCAGTATTTT. The V gene is TRBV20-1, the J gene TRBJ2-3; D is unresolved. The CDR3 contains 14 residues. The germline V gene has CDR1 DFQATT and CDR2 SNEGSKA (reference sequence). V lost 6 bases, J lost 0 bases, and 13 bases lay in between.